The 10 T cell receptor beta chains given below trace back to one sample, sequenced in a study of CD8 T cells in ankylosing spondylitis. Study conclusions and caveats: Several highly homologous variants made up a TCR beta motif, and this motif appeared characteristic of ankylosing spondylitis blood.

These TCRs' antigens remain unknown. A single record per CDR3 protein comes from TCRdb applying MiXCR to the 5' RACE reads. The sample shows approximately 400,000 distinct CDR3 sequences, roughly 26% of them seen only once. Input material: blood, either unsorted or a sorted T cell fraction (not recorded which). Every receptor here comes from a male donor with ankylosing spondylitis.

This clonotype has a handful of counts. The chain combines TRBV5-1 with TRBJ1-4, with unresolved D. CDR3 length: 14 amino acids. The germline gives CDR1 SGHRS, CDR2 YFSETQ. V lost 0 bases, J lost 0 bases, and 3 bases lay in between. CDR3 amino acids: CASSLGTTNEKLFF. CDR3 bases: TGCGCCAGCAGCTTGGGTACAACTAATGAAAAACTGTTTTTT.

The sample holds a few counts of this clonotype. The rearrangement uses TRBV3-1 and TRBJ2-5; D call uncertain. With 0 bases removed from V and 2 bases from J, the gap between germline ends came to 10 bases. Germline V gene sequence: CDR1 LGHDT, CDR2 YNNKEL (reference sequence). This CDR3 region has 15 residues. The CDR3 reads CASSQDYLGQETQYF. The CDR3 nucleotides read TGTGCCAGCAGCCAAGATTACCTTGGACAAGAGACCCAGTACTTC.

The chain recombines TRBV5-1 with TRBJ1-1, with D tentatively TRBD1 (6 bases). V shed 0 bases and J shed 4 bases, with 19 bases lying between them. Germline V lookup: CDR1 SGHRS, CDR2 YFSETQ. The CDR3 has 17 amino acids. CDR3 sequence: CASSLGQGSQWTTEAFF. The CDR3 coding sequence is TGCGCCAGCAGCTTGGGGCAGGGGAGTCAATGGACCACTGAAGCTTTCTTT. Complete variable domain (other parts from reference TRBV5-1 and TRBJ1-1): KAGVTQTPRYLIKTRGQQVTLSCSPISGHRSVSWYQQTPGQGLQFLFEYFSETQRNKGNFPGRFSGRQFSNSRSEMNVSTLELGDSALYLCASSLGQGSQWTTEAFFGQGTRLTVV.

The chain links TRBV7-9 to TRBJ2-7; perhaps D is TRBD1 or TRBD2 (5 bases each). Trimming took 4 bases from V and 6 from J, leaving 10 bases between them. The V gene's germline CDR1 is SEHNR and CDR2 FQNEAQ (reference sequence). This CDR3 comprises 12 residues. This CDR3 reads CASSSGTLEQYF. The DNA for the CDR3 is TGTGCCAGCAGCTCGGGGACGCTCGAGCAGTACTTC.

This chain links TRBV20-1 with TRBJ2-1, with 8 bases lining up with TRBD2. The junction had 8 bases not matched to a gene; V was cut back by 5 bases and J by 5 bases. The CDR3 is 14 residues long. Germline CDR1 DFQATT, CDR2 SNEGSKA (reference sequence). The CDR3 spells CSARISGDDNEQFF. The CDR3 DNA is TGCAGTGCTCGTATTAGCGGGGACGACAATGAGCAGTTCTTC.

The chain links TRBV28 to TRBJ1-1; D is perhaps TRBD1 (6 bases). Germline V CDR1 and CDR2: MDHEN, SYDVKM. CDR3 length equals 15 residues. V was cut by 2 bases and J by 6 bases, with 16 bases left in between. The CDR3 DNA sequence: TGTGCCAGCAGTTTACCGGACAGTTATAGATCTGAAGCTTTCTTT. This gives the protein CASSLPDSYRSEAFF.

This clonotype showed up many times. The chain has TRBV12-3 or TRBV12-4 and TRBJ2-2; tentative D call: TRBD2 (5 bases). Trimming left V 2 bases short and J 2 bases short, with 9 bases between. The CDR3 has 15 amino acids. CDR3 residues: CASSLLTGNTGELFF. CDR3 nucleotide sequence: TGTGCCAGCAGTTTACTAACGGGAAACACCGGGGAGCTGTTTTTT.

This clonotype has ten or more counts. The chain employs TRBV11-2 and TRBJ1-2; D is unresolved. V was cut by 3 bases and J by 0 bases, with 8 bases left in between. CDR3 length: 14 residues. CDR1 SGHAT and CDR2 FQNNGV come from the germline V gene. The CDR3 DNA is TGTGCCAGCAGCTTGGACCCTACTAACTATGGCTACACCTTC. As protein: CASSLDPTNYGYTF.

This clonotype was observed at least ten times. Relative to the germline gene, one junction end is altered; a read error may explain this. The rearrangement uses TRBV5-1 and TRBJ2-1, with D hard to call. This CDR3 is 14 amino acids long. Germline values: CDR1 SGHRS, CDR2 YFSETQ. The CDR3 nucleotides read TGTGCCAGCAGTTTAGGTCTAGCCTACAATGAGCAGTTCTTC. Translated, it gives CASSLGLAYNEQFF.

V is TRBV27 and J is TRBJ1-6; D call uncertain. V lost 5 bases to trimming and J lost 4 bases, with 6 bases between them. The CDR3 spans 13 residues. Germline CDR1 MNHEY, CDR2 SMNVEV (reference sequence). Here the CDR3 DNA reads TGTGCCAGCAGTCTCAATTATAATTCACCCCTCCACTTT. It is translated as CASSLNYNSPLHF.